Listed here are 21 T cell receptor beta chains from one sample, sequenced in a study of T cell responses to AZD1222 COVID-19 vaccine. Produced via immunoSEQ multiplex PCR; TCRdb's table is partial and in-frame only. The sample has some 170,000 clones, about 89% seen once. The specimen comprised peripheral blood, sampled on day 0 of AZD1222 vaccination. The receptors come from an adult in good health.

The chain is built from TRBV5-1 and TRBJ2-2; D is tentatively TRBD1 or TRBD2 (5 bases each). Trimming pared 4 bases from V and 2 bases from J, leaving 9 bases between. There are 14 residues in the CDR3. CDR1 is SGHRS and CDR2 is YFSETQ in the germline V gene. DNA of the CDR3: TGCGCCAGCAGCAGGGACCGAAACACCGGGGAGCTGTTTTTT. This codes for CASSRDRNTGELFF.

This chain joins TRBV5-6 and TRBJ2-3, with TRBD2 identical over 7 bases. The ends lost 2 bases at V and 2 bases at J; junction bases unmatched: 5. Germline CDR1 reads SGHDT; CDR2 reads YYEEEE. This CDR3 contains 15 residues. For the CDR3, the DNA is TGTGCCAGCAGCTTTTGGCGGGGGACCACAGATACGCAGTATTTT. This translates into CASSFWRGTTDTQYF.

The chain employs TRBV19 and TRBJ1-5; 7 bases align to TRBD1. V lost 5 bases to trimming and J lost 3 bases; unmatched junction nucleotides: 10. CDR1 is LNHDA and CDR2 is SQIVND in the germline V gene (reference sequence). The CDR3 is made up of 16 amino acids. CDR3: CASSALSTGPNQPQHF. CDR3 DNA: TGTGCCAGTAGTGCCTTATCGACAGGGCCCAATCAGCCCCAGCATTTT.

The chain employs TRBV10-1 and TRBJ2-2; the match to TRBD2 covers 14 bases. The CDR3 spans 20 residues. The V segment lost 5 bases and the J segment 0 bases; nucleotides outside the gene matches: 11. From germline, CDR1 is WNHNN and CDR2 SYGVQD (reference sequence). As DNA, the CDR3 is TGCGCCAGCAGTCCTCCGGGACTAGCGGGGGAGACCGCGAACACCGGGGAGCTGTTTTTT. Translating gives CASSPPGLAGETANTGELFF.

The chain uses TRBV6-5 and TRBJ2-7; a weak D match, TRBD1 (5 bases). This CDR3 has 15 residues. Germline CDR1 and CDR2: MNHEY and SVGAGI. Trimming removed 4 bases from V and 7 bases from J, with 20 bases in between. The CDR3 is CASSSAGFPPFEQYF. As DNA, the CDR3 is TGTGCCAGCAGTTCAGCAGGGTTCCCCCCGTTTGAGCAGTACTTC.

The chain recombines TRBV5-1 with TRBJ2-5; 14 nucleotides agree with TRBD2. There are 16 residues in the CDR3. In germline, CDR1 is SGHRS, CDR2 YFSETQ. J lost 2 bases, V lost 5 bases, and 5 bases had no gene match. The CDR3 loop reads CASRTSGRAAQETQYF. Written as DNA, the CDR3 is TGCGCCAGCAGGACTAGCGGGAGGGCCGCACAAGAGACCCAGTACTTC.

CDR3 region: CASSLGGRGAYEQYF. The CDR3 bases are TGTGCCAGCAGCTTGGGCGGGAGGGGCGCCTACGAGCAGTACTTC. The gene calls are TRBV5-6 and TRBJ2-7; 9 bases match TRBD2. The CDR3 length is 15 residues. V shed 0 bases, J shed 2 bases, and the junction held 3 bases outside the gene matches. Germline V gene sequence: CDR1 SGHDT, CDR2 YYEEEE.

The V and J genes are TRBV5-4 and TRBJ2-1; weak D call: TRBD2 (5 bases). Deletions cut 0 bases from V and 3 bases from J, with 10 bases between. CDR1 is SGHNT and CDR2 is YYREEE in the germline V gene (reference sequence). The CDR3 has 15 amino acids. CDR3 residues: CASSLGAVRYNEQFF. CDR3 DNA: TGTGCCAGCAGCTTGGGAGCGGTCCGCTACAATGAGCAGTTCTTC.

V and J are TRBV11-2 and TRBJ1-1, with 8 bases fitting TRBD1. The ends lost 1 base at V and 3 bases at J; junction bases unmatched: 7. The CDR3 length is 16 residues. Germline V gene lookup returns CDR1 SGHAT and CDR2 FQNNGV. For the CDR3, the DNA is TGTGCCAGCAGCTTAGTACCAGGACAGGGTTACACTGAAGCTTTCTTT. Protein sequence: CASSLVPGQGYTEAFF.

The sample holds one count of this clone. CDR3 nucleotides: TGTGCCAGCAGCTTAGGCCAGGGCCACGAGCAGTACTTC. It translates to CASSLGQGHEQYF. The chain is built from TRBV11-3 and TRBJ2-7, with D tentatively TRBD1 (5 bases). The CDR3 loop spans 13 amino acids. Per germline, CDR1 SGHNT and CDR2 YENEEA. Trimming removed 1 base at V and 5 bases at J, with 9 bases between.

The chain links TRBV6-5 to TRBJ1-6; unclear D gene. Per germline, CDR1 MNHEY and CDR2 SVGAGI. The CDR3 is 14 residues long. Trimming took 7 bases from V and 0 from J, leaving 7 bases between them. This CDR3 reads CASTSPSYNSPLHF. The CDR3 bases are TGTGCCAGCACCAGTCCCTCCTATAATTCACCCCTCCACTTT.

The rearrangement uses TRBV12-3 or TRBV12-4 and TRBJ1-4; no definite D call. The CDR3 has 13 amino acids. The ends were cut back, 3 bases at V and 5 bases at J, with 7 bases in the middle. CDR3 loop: CASSLVQNEKLFF. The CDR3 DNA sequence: TGTGCCAGCAGTTTGGTTCAAAATGAAAAACTGTTTTTT.

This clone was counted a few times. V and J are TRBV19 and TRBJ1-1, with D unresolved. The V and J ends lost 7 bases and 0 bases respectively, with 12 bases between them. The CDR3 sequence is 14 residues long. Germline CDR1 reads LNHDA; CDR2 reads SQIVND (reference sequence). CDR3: CASTEGWMNTEAFF. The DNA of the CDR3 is TGTGCCAGTACAGAAGGGTGGATGAACACTGAAGCTTTCTTT.

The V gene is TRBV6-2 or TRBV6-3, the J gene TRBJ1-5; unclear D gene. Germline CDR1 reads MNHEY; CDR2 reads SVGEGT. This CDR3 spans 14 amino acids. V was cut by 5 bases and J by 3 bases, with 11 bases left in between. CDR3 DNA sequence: TGTGCCAGCAGTACGCCCCGGGTCAATCAGCCCCAGCATTTT. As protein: CASSTPRVNQPQHF.

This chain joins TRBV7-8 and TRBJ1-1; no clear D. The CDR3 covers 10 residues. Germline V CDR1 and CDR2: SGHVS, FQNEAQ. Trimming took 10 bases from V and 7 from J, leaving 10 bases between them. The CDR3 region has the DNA TGTGCCACCTTTGAGGTTGAAGCTTTCTTT. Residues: CATFEVEAFF. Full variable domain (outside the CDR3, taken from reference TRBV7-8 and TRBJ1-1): GAGVSQSPRYKVAKRGQDVALRCDPISGHVSLFWYQQALGQGPEFLTYFQNEAQLDKSGLPSDRFFAERPEGSVSTLKIQRTQQEDSAVYLCATFEVEAFFGQGTRLTVV.

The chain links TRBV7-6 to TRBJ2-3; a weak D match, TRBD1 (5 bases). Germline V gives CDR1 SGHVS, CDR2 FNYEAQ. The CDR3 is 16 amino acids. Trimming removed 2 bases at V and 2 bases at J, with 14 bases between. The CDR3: CASSLKSPGPTDTQYF. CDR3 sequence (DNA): TGTGCCAGCAGCTTAAAGAGCCCAGGGCCCACAGATACGCAGTATTTT. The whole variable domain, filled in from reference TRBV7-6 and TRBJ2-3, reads GAGVSQSPRYKVTKRGQDVALRCDPISGHVSLYWYRQALGQGPEFLTYFNYEAQQDKSGLPNDRFSAERPEGSISTLTIQRTEQRDSAMYRCASSLKSPGPTDTQYFGPGTRLTVL.

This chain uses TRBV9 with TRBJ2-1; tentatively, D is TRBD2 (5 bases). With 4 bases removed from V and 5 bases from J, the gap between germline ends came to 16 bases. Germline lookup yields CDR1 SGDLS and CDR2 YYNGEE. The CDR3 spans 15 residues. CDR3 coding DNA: TGTGCCAGCAGCCCCGACCCAGGACTGAACAATGAGCAGTTCTTC. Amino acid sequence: CASSPDPGLNNEQFF.

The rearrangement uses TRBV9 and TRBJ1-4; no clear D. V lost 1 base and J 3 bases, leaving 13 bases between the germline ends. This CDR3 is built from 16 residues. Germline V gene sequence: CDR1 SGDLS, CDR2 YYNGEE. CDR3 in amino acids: CASSVKLAGSNEKLFF. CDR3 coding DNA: TGTGCCAGCAGCGTAAAATTGGCAGGTTCTAATGAAAAACTGTTTTTT. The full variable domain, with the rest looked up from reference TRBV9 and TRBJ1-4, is DSGVTQTPKHLITATGQRVTLRCSPRSGDLSVYWYQQSLDQGLQFLIQYYNGEERAKGNILERFSAQQFPDLHSELNLSSLELGDSALYFCASSVKLAGSNEKLFFGSGTQLSVL.

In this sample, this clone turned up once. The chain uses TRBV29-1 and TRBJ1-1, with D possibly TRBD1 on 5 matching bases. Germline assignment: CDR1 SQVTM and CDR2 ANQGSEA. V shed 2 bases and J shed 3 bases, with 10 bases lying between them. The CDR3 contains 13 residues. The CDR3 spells CSVEPQGDTEAFF. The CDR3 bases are TGCAGCGTTGAACCGCAGGGAGACACTGAAGCTTTCTTT.

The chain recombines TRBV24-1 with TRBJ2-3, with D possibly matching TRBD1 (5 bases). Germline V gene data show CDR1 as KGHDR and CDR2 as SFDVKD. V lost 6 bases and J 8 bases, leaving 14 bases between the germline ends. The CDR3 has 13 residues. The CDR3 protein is CATSRTPQTTQYF. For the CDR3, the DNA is TGTGCCACCAGTCGGACACCGCAGACTACGCAGTATTTT.

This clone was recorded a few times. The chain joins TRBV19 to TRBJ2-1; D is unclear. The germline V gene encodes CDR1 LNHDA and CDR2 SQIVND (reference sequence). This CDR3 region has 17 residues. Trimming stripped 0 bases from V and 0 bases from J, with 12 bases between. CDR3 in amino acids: CASSIDGKLYSYNEQFF. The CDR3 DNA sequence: TGTGCCAGTAGTATAGATGGGAAATTATACTCCTACAATGAGCAGTTCTTC.